The source of this TCR beta chain is a study of cytomegalovirus exposure and HLA in healthy donors. Findings of the study overall: According to the study, roughly 180 TCR beta chains were cytomegalovirus-associated. Subsequent analysis found a tendency for first-cohort TCR clusters to co-occur within the 110 or so validation repertoires. A classifier reportedly called cytomegalovirus status with high sensitivity and specificity.

Assay: immunoSEQ multiplex PCR; the TCRdb copy retains only in-frame clones and omits some. The repertoire consists of 35,000 to 50,000 clones, with 93% occurring once and the leading ten covering 2.1%. CDR3 length: 13 amino acids. Looked up from germline, CDR1 is MDHEN and CDR2 is SYDVKM. V shed 5 bases, J shed 1 base, and the junction held 1 base outside the gene matches. The donors were part of the validation cohort, which consisted of 120 subjects and was separate from the first cohort of 600 to 850 subjects. Details on this clone: Its target is not known.

This chain links TRBV28 with TRBJ2-7; 8 bases match TRBD2. The TCR was taken from a woman aged 18-35 years in good health and CMV-seronegative. Sequenced sample: PBMCs. DNA of the CDR3: TGTGCCAGCAGTAGCGGGAGTTCCTACGAGCAGTACTTC. Translated: CASSSGSSYEQYF.